This is a list of T cell receptor beta chains from one sample in a study of blood T cell repertoires in COVID-19. Sequencing was performed with immunoSEQ multiplex PCR; in TCRdb, only in-frame clones are kept and a portion is missing. The table records 270,000 or so clones, roughly nine tenths of them present only once. The source material was peripheral blood. The receptors were sampled from a woman aged 40 to 50 who had recovered from COVID-19. Each CDR3 is given without its conserved first and last residue. The D gene is left open where the match is weak.

d_gene: TRBD2
v_gene: TRBV7-9
CDR3aa: ASRRGAGGPLETQY

d_gene: TRBD2
v_gene: TRBV6-5
CDR3aa: ASSYDGEGREQY

d_gene: TRBD1
v_gene: TRBV5-1
CDR3aa: ASSLEGQGGFSNQPQH

d_gene: TRBD2
v_gene: TRBV30
CDR3aa: AWSGWVAGGPRVYEQY

d_gene: NA
v_gene: TRBV19
CDR3aa: ASSMAVNTEAF

d_gene: TRBD1
v_gene: TRBV7-9
CDR3aa: ASSGQTGSLPGNTIY

d_gene: TRBD2
v_gene: TRBV10-3
CDR3aa: AILAGSTDTQY

d_gene: TRBD2
v_gene: TRBV4-1
CDR3aa: ASSQAGGYTDTQY

d_gene: NA
v_gene: TRBV5-1
CDR3aa: ASSLGQESTDTQY

d_gene: NA
v_gene: TRBV5-1
CDR3aa: ASSLGQIQETQY

d_gene: NA
v_gene: TRBV30
CDR3aa: AWHRVSEQF

d_gene: TRBD2
v_gene: TRBV27
CDR3aa: ASSHGASGSGYEQF

d_gene: TRBD2
v_gene: TRBV6-2/TRBV6-3
CDR3aa: ASSPGLAGVEQF

d_gene: NA
v_gene: TRBV7-9
CDR3aa: ASSAQGWPQH

d_gene: NA
v_gene: TRBV7-9
CDR3aa: ASSLGGNYGYT

d_gene: TRBD2
v_gene: TRBV18
CDR3aa: ASSPRREGYNEQF

d_gene: TRBD2
v_gene: TRBV5-1
CDR3aa: ASSSWVAGRGEQF

d_gene: NA
v_gene: TRBV19
CDR3aa: ASSTSTANTGELF

d_gene: TRBD2
v_gene: TRBV7-2
CDR3aa: ASSTTSGVGEQY

d_gene: TRBD2
v_gene: TRBV10-2
CDR3aa: ASSGPGLGFYEQY

d_gene: NA
v_gene: TRBV3-1/TRBV3-2
CDR3aa: ASSHRGSNQPQH

d_gene: NA
v_gene: TRBV19
CDR3aa: ASSRTLASQETQY

d_gene: NA
v_gene: TRBV5-1
CDR3aa: ASAWEGGPNTGELF

d_gene: NA
v_gene: TRBV12-3/TRBV12-4
CDR3aa: ASSIRGPQH

d_gene: NA
v_gene: TRBV19
CDR3aa: ASSIKGLSPLH

d_gene: NA
v_gene: TRBV11-3
CDR3aa: ASSLDGASGSGNTIY

d_gene: TRBD1
v_gene: TRBV4-1
CDR3aa: ASSQGGQGVQPQH

d_gene: NA
v_gene: TRBV21-1
CDR3aa: ASSKGGGRANYYYEQY

d_gene: TRBD2
v_gene: TRBV15
CDR3aa: ATSRDHGTSGRAKY

d_gene: TRBD2
v_gene: TRBV10-1
CDR3aa: ASPTQRGPYEQY

d_gene: TRBD2
v_gene: TRBV27
CDR3aa: ASSLLAGGPVNTGELF

d_gene: TRBD2
v_gene: TRBV5-1
CDR3aa: ASSLWDSGMDTQY

d_gene: NA
v_gene: TRBV24-1
CDR3aa: ATSDPLVSGVDTQY

d_gene: NA
v_gene: TRBV6-1
CDR3aa: ASSERGWGYEQY

d_gene: TRBD2
v_gene: TRBV5-1
CDR3aa: ASSLALAGPSYEQY

d_gene: TRBD1
v_gene: TRBV5-1
CDR3aa: ASSLDGQGYYEQY

d_gene: NA
v_gene: TRBV7-2
CDR3aa: ASSSTLAGTEAF

d_gene: TRBD2
v_gene: TRBV7-2
CDR3aa: ASSLAPTSYETQY

d_gene: NA
v_gene: TRBV6-1
CDR3aa: ASSEDPRTATTNEKLF

d_gene: NA
v_gene: TRBV19
CDR3aa: ASSLQTNNEKLF

d_gene: NA
v_gene: TRBV6-4
CDR3aa: ASSEGGGGADTQY

d_gene: TRBD2
v_gene: TRBV7-2
CDR3aa: ASRSPGLAGTGELF

d_gene: TRBD2
v_gene: TRBV10-1
CDR3aa: ASSERGTSGANEQF

d_gene: NA
v_gene: TRBV7-9
CDR3aa: ASSLVGTTRAYNEQF

d_gene: NA
v_gene: TRBV7-3
CDR3aa: ASSTREGGRKSYGYT

d_gene: TRBD1
v_gene: TRBV5-4
CDR3aa: ASSFSGGPYEQY

d_gene: NA
v_gene: TRBV19
CDR3aa: ASSIQASSYNEQF

d_gene: TRBD2
v_gene: TRBV7-9
CDR3aa: ASRLLAGEGNEQF

d_gene: NA
v_gene: TRBV19
CDR3aa: ASKPGRGNEKLF

d_gene: TRBD2
v_gene: TRBV5-1
CDR3aa: ASSLVASGQETQY